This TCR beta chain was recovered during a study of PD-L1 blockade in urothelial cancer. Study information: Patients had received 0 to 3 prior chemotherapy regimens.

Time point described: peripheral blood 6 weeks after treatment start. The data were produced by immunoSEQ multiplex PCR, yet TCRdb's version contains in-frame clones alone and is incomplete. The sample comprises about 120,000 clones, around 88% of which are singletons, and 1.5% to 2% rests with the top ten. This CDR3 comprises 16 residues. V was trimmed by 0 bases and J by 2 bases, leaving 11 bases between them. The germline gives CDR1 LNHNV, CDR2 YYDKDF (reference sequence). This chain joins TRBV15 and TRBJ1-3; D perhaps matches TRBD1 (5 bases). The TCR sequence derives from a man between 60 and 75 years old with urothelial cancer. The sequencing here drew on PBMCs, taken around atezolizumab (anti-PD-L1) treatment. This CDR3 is CATSRDPTGTGNTIYF. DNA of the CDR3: TGTGCCACCAGCAGAGATCCAACAGGCACTGGAAACACCATATATTTT.